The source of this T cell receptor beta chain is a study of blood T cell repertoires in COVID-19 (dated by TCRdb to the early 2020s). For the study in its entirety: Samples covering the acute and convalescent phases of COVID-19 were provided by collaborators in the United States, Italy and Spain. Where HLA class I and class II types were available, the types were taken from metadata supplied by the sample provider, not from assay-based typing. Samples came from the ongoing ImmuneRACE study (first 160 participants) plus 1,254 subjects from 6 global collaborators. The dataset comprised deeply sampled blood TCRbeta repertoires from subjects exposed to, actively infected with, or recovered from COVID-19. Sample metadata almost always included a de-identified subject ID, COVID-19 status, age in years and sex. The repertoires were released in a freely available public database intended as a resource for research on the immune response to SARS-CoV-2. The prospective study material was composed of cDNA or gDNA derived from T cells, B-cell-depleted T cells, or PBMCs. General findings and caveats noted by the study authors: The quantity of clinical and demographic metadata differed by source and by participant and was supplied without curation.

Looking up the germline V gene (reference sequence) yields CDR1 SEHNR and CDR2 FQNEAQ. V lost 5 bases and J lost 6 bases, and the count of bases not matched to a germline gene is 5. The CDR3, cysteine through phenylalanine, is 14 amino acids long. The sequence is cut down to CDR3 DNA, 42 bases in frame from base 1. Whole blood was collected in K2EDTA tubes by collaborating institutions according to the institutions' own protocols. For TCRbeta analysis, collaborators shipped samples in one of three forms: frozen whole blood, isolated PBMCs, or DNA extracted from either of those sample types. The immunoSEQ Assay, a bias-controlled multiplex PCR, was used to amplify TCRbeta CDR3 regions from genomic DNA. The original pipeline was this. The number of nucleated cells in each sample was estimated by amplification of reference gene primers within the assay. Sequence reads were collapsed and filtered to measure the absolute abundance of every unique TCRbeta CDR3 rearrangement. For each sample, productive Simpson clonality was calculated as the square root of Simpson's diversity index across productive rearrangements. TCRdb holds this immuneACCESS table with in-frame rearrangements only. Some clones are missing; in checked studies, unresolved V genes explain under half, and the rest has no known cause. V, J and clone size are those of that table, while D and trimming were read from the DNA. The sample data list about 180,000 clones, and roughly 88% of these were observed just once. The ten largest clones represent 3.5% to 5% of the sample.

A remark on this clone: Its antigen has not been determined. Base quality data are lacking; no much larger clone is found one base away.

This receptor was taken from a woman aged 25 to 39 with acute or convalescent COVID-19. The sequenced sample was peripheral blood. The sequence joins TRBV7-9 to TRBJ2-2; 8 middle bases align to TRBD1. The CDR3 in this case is CASSLAGGSGELFF. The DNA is TGTGCCAGCAGCCTCGCAGGGGGCTCCGGGGAGCTGTTTTTT.